These 3 T cell receptor beta chains originate from one sample sequenced in a study of Graves' ophthalmopathy and Graves' hyperthyroidism (dated by TCRdb to 2017 to 2018). These reads were obtained on an Illumina HiSeq 2000. For repertoire sequencing, TCR beta CDR3 regions were amplified from RNA transcripts. The first round of RT-PCR was done with HTBI primers and the Qiagen OneStep RT-PCR kit, and was followed by a second round of multiplex PCR, then size selection and purification. TCRdb redid the processing of the public reads, applying fastp at Q25 and MiXCR, and retained in-frame beta chains. Rows with one shared CDR3 protein collapse into an entry with the most common genes and DNA. The sample profile shows about 160,000 distinct CDR3 sequences; less than 45% of them were found once. Roughly 5.8% of the sample lies in the top ten. The source material was peripheral blood. All receptors come from a middle-aged woman with Graves' ophthalmopathy. Donor details come from another sample of the same person, matched by shared clones.

The sample holds a few counts of this clonotype. The V call is TRBV6-2 or TRBV6-3, the J call TRBJ1-1, with TRBD1 matching over 7 bases. Per germline, CDR1 MNHEY and CDR2 SVGEGT. The trim removed 7 bases at V and 2 bases at J, leaving 10 bases unmatched. This CDR3 comprises 15 residues. Here the CDR3 DNA reads TGTGCCAGCACACGAACCGGGACAGTTAACACTGAAGCTTTCTTT. It specifies CASTRTGTVNTEAFF.

The chain combines TRBV2 with TRBJ1-5; D is perhaps TRBD1 (5 bases). CDR1 SNHLY and CDR2 FYNNEI come from the germline V gene. The V gene lost 5 bases and the J gene lost 0 bases, with 17 bases spanning the gap. The CDR3 contains 17 residues. The CDR3 DNA reads TGTGCCAGCAGTACCGGGACGCGGACTTATAGCAATCAGCCCCAGCATTTT. It codes for CASSTGTRTYSNQPQHF.

This clonotype was seen many times. V gene TRBV14 combines with J gene TRBJ1-1, with D unresolved. This CDR3 contains 15 residues. V shed 0 bases and J shed 0 bases, with 8 bases lying between them. Per the germline V gene, CDR1 is SGHDN and CDR2 is FVKESK. DNA of the CDR3: TGTGCCAGCAGCCAAGAGCCCCATTTGAACACTGAAGCTTTCTTT. Encoded protein: CASSQEPHLNTEAFF.